This entry lists 18 T cell receptor beta chains sequenced from one sample in a study of CD8+CD57+ T cells in acquired aplastic anemia (dated by TCRdb to the late 2010s). Sequencing relied on an Illumina HiSeq 2000. TCR beta VDJ combination and CDR3 sequence profiling used genomic DNA as the template. The public reads were reprocessed in TCRdb via fastp at Q25 and MiXCR, keeping in-frame beta chains. One record per CDR3 amino acid sequence lists the most common genes and DNA. The sample table contains under 350,000 distinct CDR3 sequences; only one count was recorded for 45% to 65% of them. 7.5% to 9% of the sample goes to the ten largest clones. Input material: sorted CD4+, CD8+, or CD8+CD57+ T cells (not recorded which) from PBMCs. These receptor sequences come from a human donor with severe aplastic anemia or a healthy control (not recorded which).

Comments on this clonotype: An end of the junction differs from the germline gene, which may be a read error. This sequence joins TRBV20-1 and TRBJ1-6, with D possibly being TRBD1 (6 bases). This CDR3 is built from 16 residues. Germline V lookup: CDR1 DFQATT, CDR2 SNEGSKA (reference sequence). The CDR3: CSARERGEGYNSPLHF. In nucleotides, the CDR3 is TGCAGTGCTAGAGAAAGGGGGGAGGGCTATAATTCTCCCCTCCACTTT.

The chain is built from TRBV7-3 and TRBJ2-1; D is unresolved. CDR3 length equals 11 residues. With 5 bases removed from V and 5 bases from J, the gap between germline ends came to 4 bases. Germline assignment: CDR1 SGHTA and CDR2 FQGTGA. The CDR3 loop is CASSTNNEQFF. The CDR3 region has the DNA TGTGCCAGCAGCACTAACAATGAGCAGTTCTTC.

The chain employs TRBV15 and TRBJ1-1; TRBD1 aligns across 8 bases. Germline V gene lookup returns CDR1 LNHNV and CDR2 YYDKDF (reference sequence). CDR3 size: 12 residues. V lost 3 bases and J lost 11; bases outside the gene matches: 5. Here the CDR3 DNA reads TGTGCCACCAGCAGTCTCCAGGGGGCGGCTTTCTTT. Amino acid sequence: CATSSLQGAAFF.

V gene TRBV10-3 combines with J gene TRBJ2-4; a weak D match, TRBD2 (5 bases). The CDR3 runs to 14 residues. V lost 6 bases and J 2 bases, leaving 11 bases between the germline ends. CDR1 is ENHRY, CDR2 SYGVKD, per germline. The CDR3 here is CAIREDGTKNIQYF. The CDR3 DNA reads as TGTGCCATCAGGGAAGACGGGACCAAAAACATTCAGTACTTC.

The J gene is TRBJ2-1, the V gene TRBV2; 9 bases agree with TRBD2. Per germline, CDR1 SNHLY and CDR2 FYNNEI. This CDR3 is built from 13 residues. V shed 3 bases and J 9 bases; nucleotides not matched to a gene: 3. The CDR3 DNA reads TGTGCCAGCAGTGAGGGACTAGCAGGTGAGCAGTTCTTC. Translated: CASSEGLAGEQFF.

This clonotype occurred a few times. The V gene is TRBV7-2, the J gene TRBJ1-6; D is undetermined. The V and J ends lost 5 bases and 4 bases respectively, with 18 bases between them. Germline assignment: CDR1 SGHTA and CDR2 FQGNSA. The CDR3 is 17 amino acids. The chain's CDR3 is CASSRGGFQRYNSPLHF. CDR3 bases: TGTGCCAGCAGCCGCGGCGGGTTTCAAAGGTATAATTCACCCCTCCACTTT.

This rearrangement joins TRBV7-3 to TRBJ1-1; TRBD1 might be the D (6 bases). The CDR3 is 14 residues long. Germline V gene data show CDR1 as SGHTA and CDR2 as FQGTGA. The V end was cut by 8 bases, the J end by 4 bases, with 17 bases between. The CDR3 DNA reads TGTGCCAGCGGCTCGACAACAGGGAGCACTGAAGCTTTCTTT. As protein: CASGSTTGSTEAFF.

This clonotype was counted at least ten times. The genes are TRBV10-3 and TRBJ2-3, with 9 nucleotides matching TRBD2. The germline V gene has CDR1 ENHRY and CDR2 SYGVKD. This CDR3 is built from 16 residues. V shed 6 bases and J 0 bases; nucleotides not matched to a gene: 7. The CDR3: CAIRGLALNSTDTQYF. The CDR3 bases are TGTGCCATCAGGGGACTAGCTCTAAATAGCACAGATACGCAGTATTTT.

This clonotype was seen repeatedly, ten times or more. This chain links TRBV15 with TRBJ2-7; D is tentatively TRBD1 or TRBD2 (6 bases each). This CDR3 comprises 14 residues. Germline CDR1 reads LNHNV; CDR2 reads YYDKDF (reference sequence). Trimming removed 0 bases at V and 6 bases at J, with 12 bases between. The CDR3 sequence: CATSRDLGGGEQYF. CDR3 DNA: TGTGCCACCAGCAGAGACCTGGGGGGCGGCGAGCAGTACTTC. Full variable domain (outside the CDR3, taken from reference TRBV15 and TRBJ2-7): DAMVIQNPRYQVTQFGKPVTLSCSQTLNHNVMYWYQQKSSQAPKLLFHYYDKDFNNEADTPDNFQSRRPNTSFCFLDIRSPGLGDTAMYLCATSRDLGGGEQYFGPGTRLTVT.

The table lists this clonotype with a count of one. The conserved phenylalanine or tryptophan is not found at the CDR3 terminus, so this likely reflects a read error. The limits of the CDR3 on the DNA are not certain, so only TCRdb's listed CDR3 is given. Here the CDR3 reads CASSGTGGASFL. This chain joins TRBV7-6 and TRBJ1-1; TRBD1, the table's D call, was not compared with the DNA. The CDR3 length equals 12 residues, ends included. From germline, CDR1 is SGHVS and CDR2 FNYEAQ.

This clonotype has a count of ten or more. V and J are TRBV20-1 and TRBJ2-1; TRBD2 matches 8 bases. V lost 5 bases to trimming and J lost 5 bases; unmatched junction nucleotides: 8. Germline V gene sequence: CDR1 DFQATT, CDR2 SNEGSKA (reference sequence). The CDR3 sequence is 14 residues long. In nucleotides, the CDR3 is TGCAGTGCTGGACCCCGGCGGGGGGACAATGAGCAGTTCTTC. This translates into CSAGPRRGDNEQFF.

The V and J genes are TRBV9 and TRBJ2-1, with TRBD2 matching over 10 bases. CDR3 length equals 17 residues. V was clipped by 4 bases and J by 5 bases; unmatched bases: 12. CDR1 is SGDLS and CDR2 is YYNGEE in the germline V gene. The CDR3 DNA sequence: TGTGCCAGCAGCTTAGGGCCCGGACTAGCGGATCACAATGAGCAGTTCTTC. This translates into CASSLGPGLADHNEQFF.

This clonotype was counted ten times or more. This chain joins TRBV11-2 and TRBJ2-1, with 9 bases that match TRBD1. CDR3 length: 16 amino acids. Germline CDR1 and CDR2: SGHAT and FQNNGV. After removal of 1 base from V and 10 bases from J, the junction contained 11 bases not matched to a gene. The CDR3: CASSLGPTTGGREQFF. The CDR3, as DNA: TGTGCCAGCAGCTTAGGCCCGACGACAGGGGGACGCGAGCAGTTCTTC.

This clonotype showed up just a few times. The rearrangement links TRBV7-8 to TRBJ1-2; D is unresolved. Germline CDR1 and CDR2: SGHVS and FQNEAQ. The CDR3 spans 12 residues. Trimming took off 3 bases at V and 4 bases at J, with 6 bases between the two ends. In DNA form, the CDR3 reads TGTGCCAGCAGCTTCAAGGGCTATGGCTACACCTTC. Translated, it gives CASSFKGYGYTF.

This clonotype was observed a few times. CDR3 residues: CAISDRASYEQYF. In DNA, the CDR3 is TGTGCCATCAGTGACAGGGCTTCCTACGAGCAGTACTTC. The chain joins TRBV10-3 to TRBJ2-7; D might be TRBD1 (5 bases). This CDR3 region has 13 residues. CDR1 and CDR2 (germline): ENHRY, SYGVKD. The V and J ends lost 3 bases and 1 base respectively, with 7 bases between them.

This clonotype came up many times. The J gene is TRBJ2-7, the V gene TRBV11-2; D might be TRBD1 or TRBD2, each matching 6 bases. Between the trimmed V and J ends, which lost 2 bases and 7 bases, there was a span of 15 bases. This CDR3 has 14 amino acids. CDR1 is SGHAT and CDR2 is FQNNGV in the germline V gene. In DNA form, the CDR3 reads TGTGCCAGCAGCTTATCGAGGGGGGCGGGGGAGCAGTACTTC. It is translated as CASSLSRGAGEQYF.

Comment on this clonotype: The junction differs from germline at one of its ends, possibly a read error. The J gene is TRBJ2-1, the V gene TRBV7-7; 9 bases are shared with TRBD1. Germline CDR1 and CDR2: SSHAT and FNYEAQ (reference sequence). The CDR3 contains 13 residues. The CDR3 loop is CASSWDRDNEQFF. As DNA, the CDR3 is TGTGCTAGCAGCTGGGACAGGGACAATGAGCAGTTCTTC.

V and J are TRBV20-1 and TRBJ1-1; D is perhaps TRBD1 (5 bases). The CDR3 covers 13 residues. V dropped 4 bases and J dropped 0 bases, with 9 bases sitting between them. From germline, CDR1 is DFQATT and CDR2 SNEGSKA (reference sequence). CDR3 amino acids: CSANQGMNTEAFF. In DNA, the CDR3 is TGCAGTGCTAATCAGGGCATGAACACTGAAGCTTTCTTT.